The rows below give T cell receptor beta chains drawn from one sample of a study of T cells in tuberculosis. TCRdb keeps only in-frame clones here, not all; method: immunoSEQ multiplex PCR. The data show about 29,000 clones, 90% seen once. The sample taken for sequencing was PBMCs. Receptors originate from a donor aged 10-29 years with latent tuberculosis or without tuberculosis infection. The conserved cysteine and the conserved F or W are not part of the CDR3 here. Fields, in order: V gene, CDR3 protein.

TRBV2 | ASSDDSYTDTQY
TRBV29-1 | SVVSGGRYNEQF
TRBV7-9 | ASSYDRGSNYGYT
TRBV27 | ASSFLAASGSNEQF
TRBV28 | ASIPGGGTEQF
TRBV2 | ASNLQGGNTEAF
TRBV18 | ASSRLGATDTQY
TRBV2 | ASRPGLAGLDTQY
TRBV4-1 | ASSSQGTPVSPLH
TRBV27 | ASKQGSTNYGYT
TRBV5-1 | ASSLPRDTGELF
TRBV7-9 | ASSPAGGYGYT
TRBV28 | ASSNRAEAF
TRBV5-6 | ASSLSGGETGELF
TRBV5-1 | ASSFTGGGTEAF
TRBV14 | ASSQVSGSTQY
TRBV10-3 | AISESLYTEAF
TRBV2 | ASTRGGLTDTQY
TRBV21-1 | ASRSPGPDRVINQPQH
TRBV2 | ASSPQSGLAGGTADTQY
TRBV5-1 | ASSGQRGSAGELF
TRBV29-1 | SVVPSTDTQY
TRBV11-2 | ASTPLHRDTEAF
TRBV7-9 | ASSLERTGLRGDGYT
TRBV28 | ASSVRQGAYQPQH
TRBV27 | ASSRRQGISGNTIY
TRBV9 | ASSVVAGGTRNEQF
TRBV18 | ASSRQTGQGKDTIY
TRBV5-4 | ASSFPGGTNTGELF
TRBV28 | ASSFEGAYSEKLF
TRBV6-4 | ASYKTLNEQF
TRBV5-1 | ASSSDRGTSSPLH
TRBV5-6 | ASSFVSDTQY
TRBV2 | ASSELRQVQSPLH
TRBV5-1 | ASSPRDYSTEAF
TRBV5-5 | ASSPHRGVTEAF
TRBV5-1 | ASSFRQGVSGANVLT